The 5 T cell receptor beta chains given below trace back to one sample, sequenced in a study of cytomegalovirus exposure and HLA in healthy donors. This PCR relied on a set of 60 Vbeta primers and 13 Jbeta primers. Data came from immunoSEQ multiplex PCR; TCRdb stores just in-frame clones and leaves some out. In the table there are some 170,000 clones, less than 85% of which are singletons. The sample consisted of PBMCs. All receptors come from a man aged 35 to 55 in good health and CMV-seronegative.

This clone was seen just once. This chain links TRBV12-5 with TRBJ1-5; 10 bases agree with TRBD1. The CDR3 extends over 17 amino acids. Germline CDR1 reads LGHNT; CDR2 reads FRNRAP. The J segment lost 0 bases and the V segment lost 6 bases, leaving 8 bases of the junction unmatched. The DNA for the CDR3 is TGTGCTAGTGGCTCGGACAGGGGGGCGTATAGCAATCAGCCCCAGCATTTT. Its translation is CASGSDRGAYSNQPQHF.

The chain has TRBV9 and TRBJ2-3, with 10 bases aligning to TRBD2. This CDR3 is 16 amino acids long. The ends lost 0 bases at V and 3 bases at J; junction bases unmatched: 4. From germline, CDR1 is SGDLS and CDR2 YYNGEE. This CDR3 reads CASSVEERGGTDTQYF. CDR3 coding DNA: TGTGCCAGCAGCGTAGAGGAGCGGGGGGGTACAGATACGCAGTATTTT.

The chain recombines TRBV6-4 with TRBJ2-1; TRBD1 aligns across 8 bases. Trimming cost V 6 bases and J 8 bases; bases outside gene matches: 12. The germline gives CDR1 MRHNA, CDR2 SNTAGT. The CDR3 runs to 15 residues. DNA of the CDR3: TGTGCCAGCAGCCCCGGCGGTCGACAGGGGTATGAGCAGTTCTTC. It yields the protein CASSPGGRQGYEQFF.

J is TRBJ2-5 and V is TRBV4-3, with 8 bases identical to TRBD1. This CDR3 spans 14 amino acids. Trimming took 4 bases from V and 5 from J; bases not matched to a gene: 6. Germline lookup yields CDR1 LGHNA and CDR2 YSLEER. The CDR3 sequence is CASSRQGAIETQYF. The CDR3 DNA reads as TGCGCCAGCAGCCGGCAGGGGGCGATTGAGACCCAGTACTTC.

Worth noting for this clone: The junction departs from germline at one end; a sequencing error may be responsible. This chain joins TRBV7-7 and TRBJ1-5, with 8 bases lining up with TRBD1. Germline CDR1 is SSHAT and CDR2 is FNYEAQ (reference sequence). This CDR3 spans 15 amino acids. The CDR3 reads CASSRTGQGGQPQHF. Written as DNA, the CDR3 is TGTGCTAGCAGCCGAACCGGACAGGGCGGTCAGCCCCAGCATTTT.